This record looks at one T cell receptor (beta chain) sequence and its context. The data are from a study of blood T cell repertoires in COVID-19. The CDR3 is 13 amino acids. With 6 bases removed from V and 7 bases from J, the gap between germline ends came to 12 bases. The germline gives CDR1 KGHDR, CDR2 SFDVKD. As originally analysed: Amplification of reference gene primers was used by the study to estimate nucleated cell counts. The repertoire was sequenced with immunoSEQ multiplex PCR; TCRdb's copy has only in-frame clones and lacks some. The DNA gave D and trimming, while V, J and clone size come from that table. In the table there are about 33,000 clones, 85% to 90% of which are singletons.

The V call is TRBV24-1, the J call TRBJ2-1, with D perhaps TRBD1 (6 bases). The TCR was taken from a human donor in a cohort sampled during active COVID-19. The sequencing sample was made of peripheral blood. CDR3 DNA: TGTGCCACCAGTCCCCGGACAGATAATGAGCAGTTCTTC. This encodes CATSPRTDNEQFF.